This note documents a single T cell receptor (beta chain) sequence. Its antigen is currently not known. No quality values exist for individual bases; no much larger clone is one base distant. The CDR3 has 12 amino acids, counting the end cysteine and phenylalanine. The entry retains the CDR3 DNA only, 36 bases that are in frame from base 1. Deletion took 6 bases off V and 7 bases off J, with a span of 12 bases between the germline ends. The germline V gene sets CDR1 to SNHLY and CDR2 to FYNNEI. The library came from the immunoSEQ multiplex PCR assay. For the multiplex PCR, a mixture combining 60 forward primers for TCR Vbeta segments and 13 reverse primers for TCR Jbeta segments was used. The CDR3 region of rearranged TCR beta genes was amplified from genomic DNA with a multiplex PCR assay. On the Illumina HiSeq System, the amplified TCR beta libraries were sequenced as 87-base-pair reads. The published analysis was carried out like this. A later analysis tallied tens of millions of unique TCR beta chains across the 660 or so repertoires, and some 10 million of those chains were shared by two or more donors. To remove PCR and sequencing errors, raw reads were error-corrected and collapsed into unique sequences using a nearest-neighbor algorithm that merged closely related sequences. V, D and J gene segments were assigned by aligning CDR3 sequences to IMGT reference sequences. Each retained sequence needed at least a six-nucleotide match to both a V gene segment and a J gene segment. A rearrangement counted as productive if the CDR3 had no stop codons and remained in frame with V and J, and every other rearrangement counted as non-productive. CDR3 was defined by IMGT convention, running from the second conserved V-encoded cysteine to the conserved J-encoded phenylalanine. The earlier analysis of some 600 of the donors excluded sequences that lacked an unambiguous match to a single V gene segment. In an earlier analysis of approximately 500 of the donors, a V segment was called functional when productive rearrangements were above 56.7%, and segregating when the standard deviation between donors exceeded 5%. A statistical classification framework was developed to diagnose cytomegalovirus status using the catalog of TCR beta chain sequences. A later analysis assigned V and J genes by comparing TCR nucleotide sequences with IMGT/GENE-DB human TR gene sequences. A later analysis assigned CDR3 sequences and most-parsimonious VDJ recombination scenarios with the TCRdist pipeline. In a later analysis, each TCR beta chain was defined by its CDR3 amino acid sequence together with its V-gene family, and reads lacking a unique V-gene family were excluded. To address suspected cross-contamination and a sequencing artifact, a later analysis removed 450 to 700 highly shared, low-generation-probability nucleotide sequences. In a later analysis, a clonal expansion index for each public chain was calculated from normalized within-repertoire ranks of inferred template counts. Generation probabilities in a later analysis came from a VDJ recombination model fitted to out-of-frame rearrangements, and those results were checked against IGoR. In a later analysis, TCR-TCR, TCR-HLA and TCR-CMV co-occurrence was scored with hypergeometric tests, and a repertoire-size bias correction was applied to TCR pairs. To estimate false discovery rates, a later analysis permuted the HLA or CMV assignments 20 times. In a later analysis, co-occurring TCRs were grouped with DBSCAN, and TCRdist sequence similarity was added when clustering was performed within HLA-allele-positive subsets. Co-occurrence clustering excluded repertoires with fewer than 30,000 or more than 120,000 public chains, plus five with anomalous nucleotide sharing. TCRdb's version of the immuneACCESS table is confined to in-frame rearrangements and falls short of the full clone set. An unresolved V gene accounts for under half of the shortfall where checked; the remainder is of unknown origin. V, J and clone size reflect that table, while D and trimming were determined from the DNA. The sample data list 100,000 to 150,000 clones, and roughly 79% of these were observed just once. The ten largest clones represent roughly 1.5% of the sample.

These data belong to a study of cytomegalovirus exposure and HLA in healthy donors (dated by TCRdb to about 2017). Study-wide context: In an earlier analysis of some 610 of the donors, around 290 Gb of sequence data and just under 120 million unique TCR beta sequences from roughly 180 million T cells were reported. In the later analysis, no new phenotypic data were used to find candidate immune exposures; instead, reliance was placed on TCR beta sequences and their occurrence across donors. In an earlier analysis of over 550 of the donors, high-throughput TCR beta sequencing was used to judge whether each TCR beta V gene segment behaved as functional or pseudogenic. Donor age, sex, ethnicity and CMV serostatus were compiled alongside the repertoire data. Four or five DR-DQ haplotypes were handled as single units for association and clustering, since linkage in the cohort was strong. In a later genetic analysis, genome-wide SNP genotypes for about three fifths of the 666 donors were used, and that subset was treated as a discovery cohort. Of the approximately 400 genotyped donors, approximately 80% fell in the genetic ancestry cluster associated with self-reported Caucasian donors. High-throughput TCR immunosequencing, statistical association of individual TCRs with disease status, and machine learning were combined to predict cytomegalovirus infection status. An early release covering roughly 640 HLA-typed donors comprised around 300 gigabases of sequencing data and tens of millions of unique TCR sequences. Among several hundred genotyped donors of the cohort, an average of around 240,000 unique TCR beta nucleotide sequences was sequenced per donor, of which 15% to 20% were non-productive. A separate validation cohort of about 110 different subjects was used in addition to the roughly 640-subject first cohort. The study aimed to test whether signatures of past pathogen exposure could be identified by cataloging public T cell receptors. A later analysis re-examined previously published TCR beta repertoires from about 670 donors and added high-resolution HLA genotyping to investigate patterns of TCR occurrence. Both class I and class II loci were covered by HLA typing, at four-digit resolution. The study used immunosequencing to profile the T cell repertoires of around 600 subjects and linked those repertoires to cytomegalovirus serostatus. The number of typed donors differed by locus: about 620-640 for A, B, C, DRB1 and DQB1; 500 to 550 for DQA1; 606 for DPA1; and 400 to 480 for DPB1. All discovery cohort repertoires had been generated on a single sequencing platform.

Findings and caveats that apply to the study as a whole: Immune exposure information for the cohort was limited to CMV serostatus. In a later genetic analysis, a missense DCLRE1C variant was associated with V-gene and J-gene trimming of TCR beta chains, and the association was replicated in an independent cohort. Linkage disequilibrium might explain the correlated functional status among segregating V segments, but an unknown experimental factor could not be ruled out. Specific HLA alleles were associated with 15,000 to 20,000 TCR beta sequences at a false discovery rate of 0.05 in a later analysis. Because the 87-base-pair reads could not distinguish some IMGT-functional V segments, including TRBV6-2 and TRBV6-3, those segments were excluded. In vitro tests confirmed that a few of the cytomegalovirus-associated TCR beta chains recognize cytomegalovirus antigens. A later analysis found that most CMV-associated TCR beta chains appeared HLA-restricted, with HLA associations seemingly driven largely by CMV exposure. When HLA alleles, especially DR and DQ, strongly co-occurred, attributing TCR associations to individual alleles was difficult. According to the authors, the approach could potentially be generalized to other disease states and immunological phenotypes. This cohort had only TCR beta chains sequenced, and the lack of alpha or paired-chain data limited which features could be detected. Broadly in line with IMGT annotations, most TCR beta V segments showed up in productive rearrangements about 87% or about 30% of the time in an earlier analysis of 587 of the donors. The presence/absence analyses assumed that sequencing depth was roughly uniform across donors, and that assumption may not be true. A further reported finding was that TCR beta sequences accurately predicted the HLA-A and HLA-B alleles for most subjects in the first cohort. Because counts were too low, about 15 rarely observed V segments, including chromosome 9 orphons, were left out of the earlier analysis of about 620 of the donors. In a later genetic analysis, fewer N-insertions in productive TCRs were reported among donors in an Asian-associated ancestry cluster than the approximately 670-donor mean. A later analysis reported that several top co-occurrence clusters appeared linked to parvovirus B19, influenza, CMV and Epstein-Barr virus. In a later analysis, the rate of TCR association differed among HLA loci, with DRB1 alleles having the most associated TCRs and HLA-C alleles having the fewest. The classifier was reported to diagnose cytomegalovirus status with high specificity and sensitivity in both the original and validation cohorts. In a later analysis, HLA-associated TCR beta chains showed more clonal expansion and lower generation probabilities than non-associated chains that were equally common. Because some donors lacked HLA typing at each locus, the association tests relied only on the typed subset. A cluster of highly shared sequence variants was judged likely to represent a technical artifact of the sequencing pipeline. Across donors, most TCR sequences were observed very rarely, whereas some public TCRs were present in many individuals. In the study, approximately 160 TCR beta chains were listed as associated with cytomegalovirus.

In total, roughly 670 healthy bone marrow donors made up the cohort. All cohort members were sampled while nominally healthy, although unrecorded immune exposures were likely present. The donor was CMV seronegative and belonged to the group of approximately 320 seronegative cohort members. A peripheral blood sample was collected from each donor, and TCR beta sequencing was performed on peripheral blood mononuclear cells. The Qiagen DNeasy Blood Extraction Kit was used to extract genomic DNA from the blood cell samples. The rearrangement joined TRBV2 to TRBJ1-1, with TRBD1 as a weak D call on 5 bases. The receptor was isolated from a woman younger than 30 in good health and CMV-seronegative. The sequenced material came from PBMCs. The bases are TGTGCCAGCAGGGGGCGAGTAGATGAAGCTTTCTTT. This translates into CASRGRVDEAFF.